This T cell receptor (beta chain) emerged from a study of cytomegalovirus exposure and HLA in healthy donors. Notes on this clone: Its specificity is unknown.

The PCR was carried out with 60 Vbeta primers and 13 Jbeta primers. Original handling: Later work found 65 million to 90 million unique TCR beta chains, with some 11 million shared. Profiling relied on immunoSEQ multiplex PCR, and the TCRdb table lists in-frame clones only, not all of them. The V and J calls and clone size are taken from that table; D and trimming were inferred from the DNA. The data show 100,000 to 150,000 clones, approximately 68% seen once. Study-wide points: Using the classifier, cytomegalovirus status was reportedly diagnosed with high specificity and sensitivity.

The CDR3 length is 16 residues. The V end lost 4 bases, the J end lost 0 bases, and 15 bases lay between the germline ends. Looked up from germline, CDR1 is ENHRY and CDR2 is SYGVKD. The sample taken for sequencing was PBMCs. The rearrangement links TRBV10-3 to TRBJ1-1; maybe TRBD1 (6 bases). This receptor was identified in a man between 25 and 39 years old in good health and CMV-seropositive. The CDR3 DNA follows: TGTGCCATCAGTGGCGACCAGGGGAATGTGAACACTGAAGCTTTCTTT. Protein product: CAISGDQGNVNTEAFF.